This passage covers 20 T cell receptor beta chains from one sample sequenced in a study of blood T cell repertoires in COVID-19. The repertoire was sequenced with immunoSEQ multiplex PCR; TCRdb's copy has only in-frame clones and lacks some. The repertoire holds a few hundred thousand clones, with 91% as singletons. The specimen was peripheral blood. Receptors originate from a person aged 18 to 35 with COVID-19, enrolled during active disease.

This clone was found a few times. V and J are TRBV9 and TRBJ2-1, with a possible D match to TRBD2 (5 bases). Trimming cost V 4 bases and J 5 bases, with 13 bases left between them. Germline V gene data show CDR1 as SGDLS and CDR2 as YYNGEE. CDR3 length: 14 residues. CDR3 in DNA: TGTGCCAGCAGCCCCCAGCGGTCTAACAATGAGCAGTTCTTC. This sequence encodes CASSPQRSNNEQFF.

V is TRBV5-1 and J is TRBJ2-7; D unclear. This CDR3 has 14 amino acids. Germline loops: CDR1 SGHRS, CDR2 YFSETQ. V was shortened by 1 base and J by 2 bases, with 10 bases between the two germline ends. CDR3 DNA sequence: TGCGCCAGCAGCTTGAGTAGCTTAGCCTACGAGCAGTACTTC. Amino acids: CASSLSSLAYEQYF.

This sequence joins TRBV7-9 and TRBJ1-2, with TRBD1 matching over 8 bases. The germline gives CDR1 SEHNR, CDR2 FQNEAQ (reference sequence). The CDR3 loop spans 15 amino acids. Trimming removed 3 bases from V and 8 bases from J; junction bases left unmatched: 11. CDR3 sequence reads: CASSLVTDRASGYTF. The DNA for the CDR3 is TGTGCCAGCAGCTTGGTAACGGACAGGGCTTCGGGCTACACCTTC. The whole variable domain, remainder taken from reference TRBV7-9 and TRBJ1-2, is DTGVSQNPRHKITKRGQNVTFRCDPISEHNRLYWYRQTLGQGPEFLTYFQNEAQLEKSRLLSDRFSAERPKGSFSTLEIQRTEQGDSAMYLCASSLVTDRASGYTFGSGTRLTVV.

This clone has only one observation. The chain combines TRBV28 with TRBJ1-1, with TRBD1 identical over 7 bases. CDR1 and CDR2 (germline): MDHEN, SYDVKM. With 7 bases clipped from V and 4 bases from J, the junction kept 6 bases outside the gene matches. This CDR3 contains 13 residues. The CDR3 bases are TGTGCCAGCATTGACAGGGCGAGCACTGAAGCTTTCTTT. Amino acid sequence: CASIDRASTEAFF. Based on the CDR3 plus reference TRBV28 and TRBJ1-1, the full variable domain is DVKVTQSSRYLVKRTGEKVFLECVQDMDHENMFWYRQDPGLGLRLIYFSYDVKMKEKGDIPEGYSVSREKKERFSLILESASTNQTSMYLCASIDRASTEAFFGQGTRLTVV.

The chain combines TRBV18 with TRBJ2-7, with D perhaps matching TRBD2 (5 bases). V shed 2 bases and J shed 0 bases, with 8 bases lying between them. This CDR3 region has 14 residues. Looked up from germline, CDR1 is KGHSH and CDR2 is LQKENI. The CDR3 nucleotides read TGTGCCAGCTCACCAAACGGGATCTCCTACGAGCAGTACTTC. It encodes CASSPNGISYEQYF.

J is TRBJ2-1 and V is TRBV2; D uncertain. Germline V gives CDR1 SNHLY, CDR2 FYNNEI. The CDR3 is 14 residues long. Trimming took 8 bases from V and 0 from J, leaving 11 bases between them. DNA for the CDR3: TGTGCCAGCCAAAACTCTAACTCCTACAATGAGCAGTTCTTC. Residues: CASQNSNSYNEQFF. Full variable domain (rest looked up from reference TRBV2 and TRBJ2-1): EPEVTQTPSHQVTQMGQEVILRCVPISNHLYFYWYRQILGQKVEFLVSFYNNEISEKSEIFDDQFSVERPDGSNFTLKIRSTKLEDSAMYFCASQNSNSYNEQFFGPGTRLTVL.

CDR3 in DNA: TGTGCCAGCAGCCAAGATAGTGATACGCAGTATTTT. Translating gives CASSQDSDTQYF. The chain links TRBV4-2 to TRBJ2-3, with D unclear. Germline CDR1 and CDR2: LGHNA and YNFKEQ. V was cut by 0 bases and J by 6 bases, with 4 bases left in between. The CDR3 extends over 12 amino acids.

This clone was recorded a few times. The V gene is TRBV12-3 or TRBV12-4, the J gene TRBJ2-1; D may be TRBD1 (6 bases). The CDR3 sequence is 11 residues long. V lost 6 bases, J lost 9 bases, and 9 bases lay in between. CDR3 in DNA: TGTGCCAGCAGAACAGGGACTGAGCAGTTCTTC. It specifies CASRTGTEQFF.

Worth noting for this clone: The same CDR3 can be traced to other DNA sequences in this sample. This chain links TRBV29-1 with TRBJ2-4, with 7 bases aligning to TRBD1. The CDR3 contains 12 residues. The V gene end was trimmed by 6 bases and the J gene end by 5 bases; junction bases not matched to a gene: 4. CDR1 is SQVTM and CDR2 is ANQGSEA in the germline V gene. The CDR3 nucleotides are TGCAGCGTCGCAACAGGGGAAAACATTCAGTACTTC. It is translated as CSVATGENIQYF.

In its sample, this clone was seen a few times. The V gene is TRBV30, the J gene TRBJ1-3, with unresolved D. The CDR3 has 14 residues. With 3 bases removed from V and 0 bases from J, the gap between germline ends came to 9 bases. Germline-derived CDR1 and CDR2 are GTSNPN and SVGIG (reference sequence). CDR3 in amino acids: CAWSPDTSGNTIYF. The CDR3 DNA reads TGTGCCTGGAGCCCAGACACCTCTGGAAACACCATATATTTT.

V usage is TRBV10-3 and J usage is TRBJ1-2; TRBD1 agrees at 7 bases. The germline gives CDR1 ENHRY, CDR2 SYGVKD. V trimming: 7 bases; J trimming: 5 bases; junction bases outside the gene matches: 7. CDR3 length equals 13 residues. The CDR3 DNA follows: TGTGCCATCAATCGGGACAGCCCTTATGGCTACACCTTC. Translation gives CAINRDSPYGYTF.

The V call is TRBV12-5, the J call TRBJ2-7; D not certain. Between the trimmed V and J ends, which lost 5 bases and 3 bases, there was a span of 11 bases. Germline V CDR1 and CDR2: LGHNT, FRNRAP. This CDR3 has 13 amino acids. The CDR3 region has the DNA TGTGCTAGTGGTCGGAGTTACGACTACGAGCAGTACTTC. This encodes CASGRSYDYEQYF. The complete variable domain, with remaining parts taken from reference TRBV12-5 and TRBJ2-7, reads DARVTQTPRHKVTEMGQEVTMRCQPILGHNTVFWYRQTMMQGLELLAYFRNRAPLDDSGMPKDRFSAEMPDATLATLKIQPSEPRDSAVYFCASGRSYDYEQYFGPGTRLTVT.

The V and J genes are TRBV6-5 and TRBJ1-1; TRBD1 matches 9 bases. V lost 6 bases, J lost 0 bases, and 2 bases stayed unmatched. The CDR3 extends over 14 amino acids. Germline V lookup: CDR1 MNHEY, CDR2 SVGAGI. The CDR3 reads CASRTGGMNTEAFF. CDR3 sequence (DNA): TGTGCCAGCAGGACAGGGGGTATGAACACTGAAGCTTTCTTT.

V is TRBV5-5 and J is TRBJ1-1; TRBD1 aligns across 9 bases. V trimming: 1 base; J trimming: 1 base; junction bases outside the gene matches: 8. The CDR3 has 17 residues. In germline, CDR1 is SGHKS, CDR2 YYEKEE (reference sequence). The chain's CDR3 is CASSLPIRDRANTEAFF. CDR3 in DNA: TGTGCCAGCAGCTTGCCAATCCGGGACAGGGCGAACACTGAAGCTTTCTTT.

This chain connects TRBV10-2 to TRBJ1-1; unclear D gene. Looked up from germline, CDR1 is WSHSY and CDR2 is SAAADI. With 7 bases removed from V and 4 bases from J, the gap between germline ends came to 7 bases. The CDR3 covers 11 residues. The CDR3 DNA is TGCGCCAGCATCGGAGCCACTGAAGCTTTCTTT. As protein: CASIGATEAFF.

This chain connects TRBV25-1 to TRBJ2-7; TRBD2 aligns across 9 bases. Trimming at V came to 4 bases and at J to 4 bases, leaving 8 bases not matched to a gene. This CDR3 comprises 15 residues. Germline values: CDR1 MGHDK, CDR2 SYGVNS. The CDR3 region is CASSVASGEIYEQYF. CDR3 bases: TGTGCCAGCAGTGTCGCTAGCGGGGAGATTTACGAGCAGTACTTC.

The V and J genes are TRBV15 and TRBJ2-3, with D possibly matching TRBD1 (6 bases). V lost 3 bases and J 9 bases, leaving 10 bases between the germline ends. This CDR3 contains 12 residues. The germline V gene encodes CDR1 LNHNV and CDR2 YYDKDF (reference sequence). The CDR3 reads CATSSEGETQYF. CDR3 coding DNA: TGTGCCACCAGCAGTGAGGGGGAGACGCAGTATTTT.

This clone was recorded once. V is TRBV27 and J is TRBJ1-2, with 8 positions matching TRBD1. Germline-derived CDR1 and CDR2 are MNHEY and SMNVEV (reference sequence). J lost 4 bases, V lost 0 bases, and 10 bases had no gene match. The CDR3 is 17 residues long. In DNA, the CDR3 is TGTGCCAGCAGTTTATCTTACTCGACAGGGGTTAGCTATGGCTACACCTTC. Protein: CASSLSYSTGVSYGYTF.

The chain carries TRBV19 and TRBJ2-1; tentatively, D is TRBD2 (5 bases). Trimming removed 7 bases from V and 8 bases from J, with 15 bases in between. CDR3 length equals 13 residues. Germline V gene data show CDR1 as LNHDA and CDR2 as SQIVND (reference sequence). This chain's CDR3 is CASKDSDWDEQFF. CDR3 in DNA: TGTGCCAGTAAGGACTCCGATTGGGATGAGCAGTTCTTC.

DNA for the CDR3: TGCGCCAGCAGCCAAACTGCGGGACTAGGTTTTTACGAGCAGTACTTC. It yields the protein CASSQTAGLGFYEQYF. The chain combines TRBV4-1 with TRBJ2-7; 8 positions agree with TRBD2. Germline CDR1 and CDR2: MGHRA and YSYEKL. Trimming took 2 bases from V and 4 from J; bases not matched to a gene: 10. CDR3 length: 16 amino acids.